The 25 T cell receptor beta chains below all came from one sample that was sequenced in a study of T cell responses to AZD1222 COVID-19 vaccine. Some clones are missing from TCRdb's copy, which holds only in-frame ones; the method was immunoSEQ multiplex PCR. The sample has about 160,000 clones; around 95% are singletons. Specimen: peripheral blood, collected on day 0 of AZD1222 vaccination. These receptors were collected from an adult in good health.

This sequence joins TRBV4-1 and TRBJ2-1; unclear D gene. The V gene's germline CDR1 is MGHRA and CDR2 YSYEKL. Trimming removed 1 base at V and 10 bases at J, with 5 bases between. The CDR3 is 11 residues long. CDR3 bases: TGCGCCAGCAGCCAAGGCGGAGAGCAGTTCTTC. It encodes CASSQGGEQFF.

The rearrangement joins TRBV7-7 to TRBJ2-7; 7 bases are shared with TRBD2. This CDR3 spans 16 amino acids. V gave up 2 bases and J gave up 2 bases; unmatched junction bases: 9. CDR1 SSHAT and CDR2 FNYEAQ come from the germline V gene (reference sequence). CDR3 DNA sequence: TGTGCCAGCAGCTTACTGGGCGGACTAGAACCCTACGAGCAGTACGTC. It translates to CASSLLGGLEPYEQYV.

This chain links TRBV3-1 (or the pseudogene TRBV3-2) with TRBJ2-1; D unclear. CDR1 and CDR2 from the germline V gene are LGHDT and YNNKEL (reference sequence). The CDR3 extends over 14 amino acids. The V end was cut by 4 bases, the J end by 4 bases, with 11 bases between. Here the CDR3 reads CASSRSLGYNEQFF. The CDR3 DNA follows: TGTGCCAGCAGCCGATCCTTAGGGTACAATGAGCAGTTCTTC.

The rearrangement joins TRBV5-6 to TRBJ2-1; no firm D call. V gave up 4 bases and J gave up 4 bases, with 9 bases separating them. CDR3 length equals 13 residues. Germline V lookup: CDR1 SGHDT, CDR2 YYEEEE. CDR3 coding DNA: TGTGCCAGCAGCCGATCATTATACAATGAGCAGTTCTTC. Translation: CASSRSLYNEQFF.

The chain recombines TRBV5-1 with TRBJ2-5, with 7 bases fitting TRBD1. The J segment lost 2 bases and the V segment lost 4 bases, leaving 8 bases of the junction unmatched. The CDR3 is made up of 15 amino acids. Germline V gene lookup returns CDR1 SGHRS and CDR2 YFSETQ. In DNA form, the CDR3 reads TGCGCCAGCAGCGGTACAGGGGATGGGCAAGAGACCCAGTACTTC. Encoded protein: CASSGTGDGQETQYF.

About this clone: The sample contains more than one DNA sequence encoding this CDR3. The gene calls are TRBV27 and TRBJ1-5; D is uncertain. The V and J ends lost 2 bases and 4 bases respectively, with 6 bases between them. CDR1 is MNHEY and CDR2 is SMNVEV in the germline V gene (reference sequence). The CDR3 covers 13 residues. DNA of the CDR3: TGTGCCAGCAGTTTACGCGGTAATCAGCCCCAGCATTTT. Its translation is CASSLRGNQPQHF.

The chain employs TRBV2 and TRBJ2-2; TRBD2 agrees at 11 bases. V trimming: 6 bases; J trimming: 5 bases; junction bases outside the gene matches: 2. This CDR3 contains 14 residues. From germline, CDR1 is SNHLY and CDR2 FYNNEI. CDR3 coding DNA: TGTGCCAGCAGGCGACTAGCGGGGACCGGGGAGCTGTTTTTT. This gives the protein CASRRLAGTGELFF.

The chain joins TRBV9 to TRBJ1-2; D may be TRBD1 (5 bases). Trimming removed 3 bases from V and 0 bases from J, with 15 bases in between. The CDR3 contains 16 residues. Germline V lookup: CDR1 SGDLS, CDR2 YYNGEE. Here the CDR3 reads CASSEAGPSANYGYTF. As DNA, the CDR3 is TGTGCCAGCAGCGAGGCGGGGCCGTCGGCTAACTATGGCTACACCTTC.

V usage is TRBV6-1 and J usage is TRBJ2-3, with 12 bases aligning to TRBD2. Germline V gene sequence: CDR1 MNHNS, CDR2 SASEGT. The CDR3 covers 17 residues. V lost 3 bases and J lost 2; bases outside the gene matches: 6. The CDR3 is CASSEPRLAGATDTQYF. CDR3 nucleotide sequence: TGTGCCAGCAGTGAGCCTAGACTAGCGGGGGCCACAGATACGCAGTATTTT.

The CDR3 DNA is TGTGCCAGCAGCTCTACACTGAACACCGGGGAGCTGTTTTTT. Translated: CASSSTLNTGELFF. This chain links TRBV7-2 with TRBJ2-2; D ambiguous. Germline CDR1 and CDR2: SGHTA and FQGNSA. There are 14 residues in the CDR3. Trimming removed 4 bases at V and 1 base at J, with 7 bases between. Full variable domain (missing parts from reference TRBV7-2 and TRBJ2-2): GAGVSQSPSNKVTEKGKDVELRCDPISGHTALYWYRQSLGQGLEFLIYFQGNSAPDKSGLPSDRFSAERTGGSVSTLTIQRTQQEDSAVYLCASSSTLNTGELFFGEGSRLTVL.

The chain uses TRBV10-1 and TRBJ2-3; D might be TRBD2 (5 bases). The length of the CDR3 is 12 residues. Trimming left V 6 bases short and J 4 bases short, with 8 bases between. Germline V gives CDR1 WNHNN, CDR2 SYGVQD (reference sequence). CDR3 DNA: TGCGCCAGCAGCCGGACTGCAGATACGCAGTATTTT. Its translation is CASSRTADTQYF.

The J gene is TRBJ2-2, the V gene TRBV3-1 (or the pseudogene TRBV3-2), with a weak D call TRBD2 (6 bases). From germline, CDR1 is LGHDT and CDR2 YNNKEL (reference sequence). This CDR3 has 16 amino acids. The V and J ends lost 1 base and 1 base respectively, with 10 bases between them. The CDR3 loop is CASSQVVGGNTGELFF. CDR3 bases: TGTGCCAGCAGCCAAGTTGTCGGGGGGAACACCGGGGAGCTGTTTTTT.

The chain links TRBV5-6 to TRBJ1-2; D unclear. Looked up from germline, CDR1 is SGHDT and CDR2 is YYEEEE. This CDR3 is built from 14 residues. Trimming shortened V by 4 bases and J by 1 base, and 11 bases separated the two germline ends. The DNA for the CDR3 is TGTGCCAGCAGCCTTGCCCGCCGTAACTATGGCTACACCTTC. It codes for CASSLARRNYGYTF.

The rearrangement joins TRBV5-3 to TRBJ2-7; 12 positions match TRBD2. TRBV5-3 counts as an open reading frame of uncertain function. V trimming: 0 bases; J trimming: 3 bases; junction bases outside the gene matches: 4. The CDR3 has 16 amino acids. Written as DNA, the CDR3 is TGTGCCAGAAGCTTGGTTTCTAGCGGGAGGGACTACGAGCAGTACGTC. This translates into CARSLVSSGRDYEQYV.

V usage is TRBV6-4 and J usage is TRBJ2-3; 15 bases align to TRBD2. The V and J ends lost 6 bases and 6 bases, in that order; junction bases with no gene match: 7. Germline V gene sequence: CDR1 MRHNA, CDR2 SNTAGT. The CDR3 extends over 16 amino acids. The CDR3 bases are TGTGCCAGCAGGCCTGGACTAGCGGGAGGGTTGGATACGCAGTATTTT. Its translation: CASRPGLAGGLDTQYF.

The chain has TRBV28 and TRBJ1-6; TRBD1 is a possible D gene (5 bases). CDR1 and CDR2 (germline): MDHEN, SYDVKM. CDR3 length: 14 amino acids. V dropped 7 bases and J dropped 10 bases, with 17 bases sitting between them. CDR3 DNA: TGTGCCAGCACTTCAGGGTTCACCTCCTCACCCCTCCACTTT. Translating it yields CASTSGFTSSPLHF.

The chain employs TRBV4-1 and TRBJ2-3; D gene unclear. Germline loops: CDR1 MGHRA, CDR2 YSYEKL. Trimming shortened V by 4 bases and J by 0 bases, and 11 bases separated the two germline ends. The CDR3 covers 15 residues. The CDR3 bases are TGCGCCAGCAGCCGCGGCCCGCTTAGCACAGATACGCAGTATTTT. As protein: CASSRGPLSTDTQYF.

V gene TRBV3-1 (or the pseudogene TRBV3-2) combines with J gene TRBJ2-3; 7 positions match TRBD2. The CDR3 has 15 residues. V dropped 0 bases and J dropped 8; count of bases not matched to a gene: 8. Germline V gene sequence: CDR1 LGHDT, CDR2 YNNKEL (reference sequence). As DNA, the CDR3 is TGTGCCAGCAGCCAAGACGCCGGGAGGTCAAGTACGCAGTATTTT. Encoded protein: CASSQDAGRSSTQYF.

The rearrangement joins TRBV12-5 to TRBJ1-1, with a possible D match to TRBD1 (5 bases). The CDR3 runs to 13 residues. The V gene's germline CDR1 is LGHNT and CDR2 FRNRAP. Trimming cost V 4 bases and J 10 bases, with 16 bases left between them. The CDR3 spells CASGSLSFGGAFF. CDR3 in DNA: TGTGCTAGTGGTTCCCTTAGTTTTGGGGGAGCTTTCTTT. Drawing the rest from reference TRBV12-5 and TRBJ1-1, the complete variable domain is DARVTQTPRHKVTEMGQEVTMRCQPILGHNTVFWYRQTMMQGLELLAYFRNRAPLDDSGMPKDRFSAEMPDATLATLKIQPSEPRDSAVYFCASGSLSFGGAFFGQGTRLTVV.

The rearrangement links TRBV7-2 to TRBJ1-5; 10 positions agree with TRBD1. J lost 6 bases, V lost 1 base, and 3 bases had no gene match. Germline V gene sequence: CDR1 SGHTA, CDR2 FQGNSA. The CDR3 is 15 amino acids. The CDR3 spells CASSLGQGAGQPQHF. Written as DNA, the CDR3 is TGTGCCAGCAGCTTAGGACAGGGGGCAGGTCAGCCCCAGCATTTT.

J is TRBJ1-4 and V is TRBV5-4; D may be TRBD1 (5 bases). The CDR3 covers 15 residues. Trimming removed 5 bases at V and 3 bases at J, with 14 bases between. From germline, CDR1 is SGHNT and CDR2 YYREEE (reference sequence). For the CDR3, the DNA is TGTGCCAGCAGGCCTGGGGGTGTCGCTAATGAAAAACTGTTTTTT. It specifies CASRPGGVANEKLFF.

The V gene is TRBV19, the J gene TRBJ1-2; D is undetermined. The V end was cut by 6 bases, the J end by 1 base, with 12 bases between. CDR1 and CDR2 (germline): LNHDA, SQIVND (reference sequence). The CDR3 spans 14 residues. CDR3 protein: CASRLVRINYGYTF. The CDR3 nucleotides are TGTGCCAGTAGACTCGTCCGGATTAACTATGGCTACACCTTC.

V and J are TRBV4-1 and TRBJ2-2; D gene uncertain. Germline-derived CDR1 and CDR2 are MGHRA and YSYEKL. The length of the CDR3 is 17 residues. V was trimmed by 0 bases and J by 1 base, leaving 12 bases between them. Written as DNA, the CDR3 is TGCGCCAGCAGCCAAGAATTCGCAGGCGTGAACACCGGGGAGCTGTTTTTT. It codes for CASSQEFAGVNTGELFF.

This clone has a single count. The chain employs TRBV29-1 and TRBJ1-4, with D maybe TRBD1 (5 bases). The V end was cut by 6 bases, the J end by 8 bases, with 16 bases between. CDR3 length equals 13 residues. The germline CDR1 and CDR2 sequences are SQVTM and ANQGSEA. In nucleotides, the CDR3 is TGCAGCGTGAGACAGAGTTTAGGGGAAAAACTGTTTTTT. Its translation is CSVRQSLGEKLFF. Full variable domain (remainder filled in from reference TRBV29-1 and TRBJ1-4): SAVISQKPSRDICQRGTSLTIQCQVDSQVTMMFWYRQQPGQSLTLIATANQGSEATYESGFVIDKFPISRPNLTFSTLTVSNMSPEDSSIYLCSVRQSLGEKLFFGSGTQLSVL.

The CDR3 region is CASSLGGVAKNIQYF. Written as DNA, the CDR3 is TGTGCCAGCAGCTTAGGAGGGGTAGCCAAAAACATTCAGTACTTC. The chain has TRBV7-2 and TRBJ2-4; D may correspond to TRBD1 or TRBD2 (5 bases each). CDR1 is SGHTA, CDR2 FQGNSA, per germline. The CDR3 sequence is 15 residues long. Trimming took off 1 base at V and 0 bases at J, with 7 bases between the two ends. Full variable domain (rest looked up from reference TRBV7-2 and TRBJ2-4): GAGVSQSPSNKVTEKGKDVELRCDPISGHTALYWYRQSLGQGLEFLIYFQGNSAPDKSGLPSDRFSAERTGGSVSTLTIQRTQQEDSAVYLCASSLGGVAKNIQYFGAGTRLSVL.